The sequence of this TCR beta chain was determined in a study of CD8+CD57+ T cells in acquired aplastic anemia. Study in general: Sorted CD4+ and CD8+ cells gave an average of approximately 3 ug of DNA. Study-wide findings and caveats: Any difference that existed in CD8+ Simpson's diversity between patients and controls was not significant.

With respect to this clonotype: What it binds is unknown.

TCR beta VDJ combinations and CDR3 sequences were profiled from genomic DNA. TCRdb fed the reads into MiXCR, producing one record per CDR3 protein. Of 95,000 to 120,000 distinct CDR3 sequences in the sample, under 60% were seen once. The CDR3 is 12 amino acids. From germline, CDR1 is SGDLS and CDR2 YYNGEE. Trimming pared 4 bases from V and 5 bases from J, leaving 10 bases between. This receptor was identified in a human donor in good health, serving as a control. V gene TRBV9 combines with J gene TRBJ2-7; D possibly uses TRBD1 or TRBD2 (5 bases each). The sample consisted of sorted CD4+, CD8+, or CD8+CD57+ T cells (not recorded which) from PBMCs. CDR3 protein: CASSPLGDEQYF. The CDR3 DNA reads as TGTGCCAGCAGCCCCCTGGGGGACGAGCAGTACTTC.